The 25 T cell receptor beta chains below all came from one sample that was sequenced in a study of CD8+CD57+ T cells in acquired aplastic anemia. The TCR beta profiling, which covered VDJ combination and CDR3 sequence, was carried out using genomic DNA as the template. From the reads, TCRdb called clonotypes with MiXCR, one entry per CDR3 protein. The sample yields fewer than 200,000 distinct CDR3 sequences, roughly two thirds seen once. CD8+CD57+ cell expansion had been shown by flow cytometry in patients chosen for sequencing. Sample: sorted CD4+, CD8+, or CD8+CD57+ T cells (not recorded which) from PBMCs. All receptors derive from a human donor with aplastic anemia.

CDR3 sequence reads: CSAADRGRGGANVLTF. Written as DNA, the CDR3 is TGCAGTGCGGCGGACAGGGGGCGGGGTGGGGCCAACGTCCTGACTTTC. V is TRBV20-1 and J is TRBJ2-6, with 11 bases matching TRBD1. V was pared by 6 bases and J by 3 bases, with 7 bases of the junction left unmatched. This CDR3 is 16 amino acids long. The germline V gene has CDR1 DFQATT and CDR2 SNEGSKA (reference sequence).

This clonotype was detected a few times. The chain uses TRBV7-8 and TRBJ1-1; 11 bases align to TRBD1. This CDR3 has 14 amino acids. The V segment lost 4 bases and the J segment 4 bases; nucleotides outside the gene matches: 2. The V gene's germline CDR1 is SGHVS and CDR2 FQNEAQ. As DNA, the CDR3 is TGTGCCAGCAGCTGGGGACAGGGGGTCACTGAAGCTTTCTTT. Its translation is CASSWGQGVTEAFF.

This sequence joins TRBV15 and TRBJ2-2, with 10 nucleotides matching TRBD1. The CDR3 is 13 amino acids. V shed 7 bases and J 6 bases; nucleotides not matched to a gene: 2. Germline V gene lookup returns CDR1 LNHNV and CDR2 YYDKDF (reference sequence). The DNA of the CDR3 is TGTGCCACCACTGGACAGGGGGCCGGGGAGCTGTTTTTT. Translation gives CATTGQGAGELFF.

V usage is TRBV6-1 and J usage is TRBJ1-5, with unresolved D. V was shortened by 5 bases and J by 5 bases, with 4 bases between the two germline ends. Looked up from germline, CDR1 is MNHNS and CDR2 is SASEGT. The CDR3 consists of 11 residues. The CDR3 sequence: CASSTYQPQHF. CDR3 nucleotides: TGTGCCAGCAGTACATATCAGCCCCAGCATTTT.

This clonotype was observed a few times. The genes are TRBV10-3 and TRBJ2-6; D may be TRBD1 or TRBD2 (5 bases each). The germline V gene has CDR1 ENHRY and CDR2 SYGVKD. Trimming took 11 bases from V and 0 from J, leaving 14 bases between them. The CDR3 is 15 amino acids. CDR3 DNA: TGTGCCGCCGTGGGGGACCTCTCTGGGGCCAACGTCCTGACTTTC. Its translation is CAAVGDLSGANVLTF.

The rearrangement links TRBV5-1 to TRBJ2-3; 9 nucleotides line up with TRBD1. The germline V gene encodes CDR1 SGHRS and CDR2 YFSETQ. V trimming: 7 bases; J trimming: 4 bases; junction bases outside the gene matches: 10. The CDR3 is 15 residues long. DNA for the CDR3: TGCGCCAGCGGACACAGGACAGGGGATGCAGATACGCAGTATTTT. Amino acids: CASGHRTGDADTQYF.

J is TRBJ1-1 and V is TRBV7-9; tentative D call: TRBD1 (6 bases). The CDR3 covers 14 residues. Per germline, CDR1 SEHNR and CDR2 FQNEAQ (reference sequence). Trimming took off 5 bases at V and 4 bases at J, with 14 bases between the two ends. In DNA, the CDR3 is TGTGCCAGCAGCCCAAAGGGGGGGGTCACTGAAGCTTTCTTT. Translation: CASSPKGGVTEAFF.

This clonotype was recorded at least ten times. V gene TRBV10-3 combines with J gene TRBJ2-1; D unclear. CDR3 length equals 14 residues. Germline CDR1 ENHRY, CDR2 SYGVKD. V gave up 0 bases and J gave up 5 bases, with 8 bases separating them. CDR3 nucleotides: TGTGCCATCAGTGAGTCAGAATGGAACAATGAGCAGTTCTTC. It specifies CAISESEWNNEQFF.

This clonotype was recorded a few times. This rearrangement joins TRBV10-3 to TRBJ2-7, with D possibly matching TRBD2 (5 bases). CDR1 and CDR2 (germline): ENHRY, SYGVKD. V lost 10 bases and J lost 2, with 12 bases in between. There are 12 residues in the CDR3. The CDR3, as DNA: TGTGCCACGCGGGCCCCCGCCTACGAGCAGTACTTC. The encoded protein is CATRAPAYEQYF.

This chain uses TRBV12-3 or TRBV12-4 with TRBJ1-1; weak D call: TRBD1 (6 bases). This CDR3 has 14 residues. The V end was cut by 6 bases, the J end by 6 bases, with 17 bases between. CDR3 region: CASRGQSDFSEAFF. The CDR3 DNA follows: TGTGCCAGCAGGGGACAATCGGACTTTTCTGAAGCTTTCTTT.

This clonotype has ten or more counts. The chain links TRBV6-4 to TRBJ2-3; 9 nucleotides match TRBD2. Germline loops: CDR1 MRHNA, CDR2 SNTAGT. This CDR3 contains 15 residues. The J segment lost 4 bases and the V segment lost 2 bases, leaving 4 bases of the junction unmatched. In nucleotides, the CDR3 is TGTGCCAGCAGTGACGGGGCTAGCGGGGCAGATACGCAGTATTTT. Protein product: CASSDGASGADTQYF.

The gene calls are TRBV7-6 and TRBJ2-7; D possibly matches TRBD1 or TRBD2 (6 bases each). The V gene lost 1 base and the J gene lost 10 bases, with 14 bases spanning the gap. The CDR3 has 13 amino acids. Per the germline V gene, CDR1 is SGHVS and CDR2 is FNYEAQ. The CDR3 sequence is CASSLDRFGGQYF. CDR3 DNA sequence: TGTGCCAGCAGCTTAGACCGCTTCGGGGGCCAGTACTTC.

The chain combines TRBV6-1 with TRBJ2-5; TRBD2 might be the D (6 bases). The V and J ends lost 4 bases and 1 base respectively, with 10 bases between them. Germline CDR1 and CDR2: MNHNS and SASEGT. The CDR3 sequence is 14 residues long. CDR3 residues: CASSGPTSQETQYF. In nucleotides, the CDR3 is TGTGCCAGCAGTGGACCGACTAGCCAAGAGACCCAGTACTTC.

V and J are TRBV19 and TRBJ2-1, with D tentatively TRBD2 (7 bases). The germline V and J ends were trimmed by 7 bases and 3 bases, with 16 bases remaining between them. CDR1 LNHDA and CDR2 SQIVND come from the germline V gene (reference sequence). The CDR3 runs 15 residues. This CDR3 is CASTPGGGGYNEQFF. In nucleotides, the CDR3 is TGTGCCAGTACCCCCGGGGGCGGGGGCTACAATGAGCAGTTCTTC.

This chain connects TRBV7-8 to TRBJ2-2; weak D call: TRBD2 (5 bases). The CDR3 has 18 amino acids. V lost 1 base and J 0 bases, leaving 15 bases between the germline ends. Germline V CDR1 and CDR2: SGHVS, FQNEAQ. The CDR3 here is CASSLVDLRGANTGELFF. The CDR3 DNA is TGTGCCAGCAGCTTAGTCGACCTTCGGGGTGCGAACACCGGGGAGCTGTTTTTT.

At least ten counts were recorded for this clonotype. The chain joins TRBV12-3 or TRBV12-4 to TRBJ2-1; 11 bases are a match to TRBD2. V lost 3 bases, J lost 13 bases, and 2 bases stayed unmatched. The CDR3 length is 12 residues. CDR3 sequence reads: CASSFSGGGQFF. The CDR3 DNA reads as TGTGCCAGCAGTTTTAGCGGGGGGGGTCAGTTCTTC.

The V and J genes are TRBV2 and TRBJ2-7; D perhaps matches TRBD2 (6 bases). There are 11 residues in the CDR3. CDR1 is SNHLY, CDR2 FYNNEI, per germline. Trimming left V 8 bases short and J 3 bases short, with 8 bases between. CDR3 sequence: CASGGGYEQYF. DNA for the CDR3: TGTGCCAGCGGGGGAGGCTACGAGCAGTACTTC. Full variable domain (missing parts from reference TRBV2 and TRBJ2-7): EPEVTQTPSHQVTQMGQEVILRCVPISNHLYFYWYRQILGQKVEFLVSFYNNEISEKSEIFDDQFSVERPDGSNFTLKIRSTKLEDSAMYFCASGGGYEQYFGPGTRLTVT.

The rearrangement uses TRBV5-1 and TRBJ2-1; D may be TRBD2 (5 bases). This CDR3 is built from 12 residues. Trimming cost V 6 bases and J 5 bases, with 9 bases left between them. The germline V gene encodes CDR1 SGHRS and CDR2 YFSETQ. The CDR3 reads CASTLADNEQFF. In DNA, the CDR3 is TGCGCCAGCACCCTAGCCGACAATGAGCAGTTCTTC.

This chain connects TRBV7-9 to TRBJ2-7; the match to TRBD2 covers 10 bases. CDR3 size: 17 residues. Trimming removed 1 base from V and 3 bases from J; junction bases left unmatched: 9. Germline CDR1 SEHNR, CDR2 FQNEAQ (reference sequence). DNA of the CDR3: TGTGCCAGCAGCTTAGTCGGACTAGCGGATCCGATCTACGAGCAGTACTTC. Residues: CASSLVGLADPIYEQYF.

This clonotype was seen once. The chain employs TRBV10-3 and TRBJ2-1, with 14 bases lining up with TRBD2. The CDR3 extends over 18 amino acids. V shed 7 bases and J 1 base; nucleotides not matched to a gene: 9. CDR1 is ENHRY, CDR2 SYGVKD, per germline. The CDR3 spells CAITPGLAGVGSYNEQFF. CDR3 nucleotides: TGTGCCATCACACCGGGACTAGCGGGAGTCGGATCCTACAATGAGCAGTTCTTC.

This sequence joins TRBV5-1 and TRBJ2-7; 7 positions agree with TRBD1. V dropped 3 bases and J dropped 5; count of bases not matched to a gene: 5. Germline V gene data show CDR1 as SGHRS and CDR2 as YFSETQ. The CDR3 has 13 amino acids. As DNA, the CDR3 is TGCGCCAGCAGCTCGGGACAGATCCACGAGCAGTACTTC. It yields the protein CASSSGQIHEQYF. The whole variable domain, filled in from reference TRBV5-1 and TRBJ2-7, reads KAGVTQTPRYLIKTRGQQVTLSCSPISGHRSVSWYQQTPGQGLQFLFEYFSETQRNKGNFPGRFSGRQFSNSRSEMNVSTLELGDSALYLCASSSGQIHEQYFGPGTRLTVT.

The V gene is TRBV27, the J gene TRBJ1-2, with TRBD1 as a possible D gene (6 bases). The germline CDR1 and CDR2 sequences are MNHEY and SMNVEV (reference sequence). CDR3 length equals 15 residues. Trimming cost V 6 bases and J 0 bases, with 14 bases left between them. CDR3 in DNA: TGTGCCAGCAGGGGGGGGGCCAGGGCTAACTATGGCTACACCTTC. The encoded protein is CASRGGARANYGYTF.

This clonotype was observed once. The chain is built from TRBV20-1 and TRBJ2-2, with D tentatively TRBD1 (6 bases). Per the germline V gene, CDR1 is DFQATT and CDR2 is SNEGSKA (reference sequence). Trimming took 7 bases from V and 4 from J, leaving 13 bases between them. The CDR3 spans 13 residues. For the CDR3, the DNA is TGCAGTGTTAAAGGGACAACCACCGGGGAGCTGTTTTTT. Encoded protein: CSVKGTTTGELFF.

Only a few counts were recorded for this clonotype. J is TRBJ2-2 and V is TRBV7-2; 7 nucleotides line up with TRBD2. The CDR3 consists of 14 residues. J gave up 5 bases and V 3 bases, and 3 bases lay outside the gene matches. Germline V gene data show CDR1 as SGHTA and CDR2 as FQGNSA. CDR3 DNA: TGTGCCAGCAGCTTTCAGGGAGGGACCGGGGAGCTGTTTTTT. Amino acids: CASSFQGGTGELFF.

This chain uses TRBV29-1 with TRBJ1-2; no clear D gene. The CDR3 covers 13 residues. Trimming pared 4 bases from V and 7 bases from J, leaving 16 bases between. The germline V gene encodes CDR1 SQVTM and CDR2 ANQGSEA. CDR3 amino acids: CSVAPGWATGYTF. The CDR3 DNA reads TGCAGCGTTGCCCCGGGGTGGGCGACTGGCTACACCTTC.